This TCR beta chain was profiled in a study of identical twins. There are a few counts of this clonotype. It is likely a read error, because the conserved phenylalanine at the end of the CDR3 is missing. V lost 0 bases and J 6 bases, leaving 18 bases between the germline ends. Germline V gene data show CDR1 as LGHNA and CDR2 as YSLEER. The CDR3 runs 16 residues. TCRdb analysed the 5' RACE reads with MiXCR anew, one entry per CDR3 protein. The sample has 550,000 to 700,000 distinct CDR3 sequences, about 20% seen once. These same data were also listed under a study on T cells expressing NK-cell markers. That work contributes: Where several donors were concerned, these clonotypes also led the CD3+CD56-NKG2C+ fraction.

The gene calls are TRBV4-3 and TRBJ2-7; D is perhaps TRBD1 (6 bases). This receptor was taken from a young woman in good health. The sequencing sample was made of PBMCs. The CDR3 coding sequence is TGCGCCAGCAGCCAAGAGTGGGGGCAGGGAAGTCTCGAGCAGTACCTC. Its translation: CASSQEWGQGSLEQYL.